Listed below are T cell receptor beta chains from one sample, sequenced in a study of vaccination and CD4 T cells after COVID-19. TCRdb ran MiXCR on the PCR reads and lists one entry per CDR3 protein. Of some 14,000 distinct CDR3 sequences in the sample, nearly 75% were seen once. Antigen specificity for these receptors is unknown. Sample: CD4+ T cells from blood, cultured in vitro. These receptor sequences come from a human donor who had recovered from COVID-19. Both conserved end residues are part of each CDR3. D genes are given only for firm matches. Expanded clones are given a class, and other clones once, few, many or no size at all.

.	TRBV20-1	TRBD2	TRBJ2-1	14	CSARRTSGYNEQFF	TGCAGTGCTAGGCGGACTAGCGGTTACAATGAGCAGTTCTTC
.	TRBV24-1	TRBD1	TRBJ1-2	16	CATSDSRQGPYYGYTF	TGTGCCACCAGTGATTCAAGACAGGGGCCATACTATGGCTACACCTTC
.	TRBV14	TRBD2	TRBJ2-1	15	CASSKGLAVYNEQFF	TGTGCCAGCAGCAAGGGACTAGCGGTCTACAATGAGCAGTTCTTC
few	TRBV27	.	TRBJ1-5	14	CASSLGYSNQPQHF	TGTGCCAGCAGCTTGGGTTATAGCAATCAGCCCCAGCATTTT
.	TRBV11-2	TRBD1	TRBJ2-1	14	CASSSPRGLNEQFF	TGTGCCAGCAGTTCCCCCAGGGGGCTCAATGAGCAGTTCTTC
.	TRBV27	TRBD1	TRBJ1-2	14	CASSSTGQGEGYTF	TGTGCCAGCAGTTCAACGGGACAGGGGGAAGGCTACACCTTC
.	TRBV11-2	TRBD1	TRBJ1-1	15	CASSLVTGANTEAFF	TGTGCCAGCAGCTTAGTAACAGGGGCGAACACTGAAGCTTTCTTT
once	TRBV21-1	.	TRBJ2-7	15	CASNKDLAGSGEQYF	TGTGCCAGCAATAAGGACCTAGCGGGATCCGGCGAGCAGTACTTC
.	TRBV7-2	TRBD1	TRBJ1-5	15	CASSPEKGAFQPQHF	TGTGCCAGCAGCCCGGAGAAGGGGGCCTTTCAGCCCCAGCATTTT
.	TRBV20-1	.	TRBJ1-6	13	CSASRRYNSPLHF	TGCAGTGCTAGCCGGCGCTATAATTCACCCCTCCACTTT
.	TRBV7-2	.	TRBJ1-5	15	CASSPHLISNQPQHF	TGTGCCAGCAGCCCCCACCTAATTAGCAATCAGCCCCAGCATTTT
.	TRBV24-1	.	TRBJ1-2	12	CATSAPRMGYTF	TGTGCCACCAGTGCCCCCCGGATGGGCTACACCTTC
few	TRBV20-1	TRBD2	TRBJ2-7	12	CSAVREGYEQYF	TGCAGTGCGGTGCGGGAGGGGTACGAGCAGTACTTC
.	TRBV27	TRBD1	TRBJ1-5	14	CASLFRDRRKPQHF	TGTGCCAGCTTATTCCGGGACAGGAGGAAGCCCCAGCATTTT
.	TRBV7-2	.	TRBJ2-5	13	CASSLVYKETQYF	TGTGCCAGCAGCTTAGTCTATAAAGAGACCCAGTACTTC
.	TRBV7-2	TRBD1	TRBJ2-7	16	CASSSPAGTGSREQYF	TGTGCCAGCAGCTCTCCCGCCGGGACAGGATCTCGAGAGCAGTACTTC
.	TRBV7-2	.	TRBJ2-5	24	CASTNQTSMYLCASSLVAQETQYF	.
.	TRBV6-2/TRBV6-3	TRBD2	TRBJ2-5	16	CASRPIGLAGGETQYF	TGTGCCAGCAGACCTATCGGACTAGCGGGAGGAGAGACCCAGTACTTC
.	TRBV7-2	.	TRBJ1-2	12	CASSNRVDGYTF	TGTGCCAGCAGCAACAGGGTGGATGGCTACACCTTC
.	TRBV7-2	.	TRBJ1-1	13	CASSQNWNTEAFF	TGTGCCAGCAGCCAAAATTGGAACACTGAAGCTTTCTTT
.	TRBV7-8	TRBD2	TRBJ2-1	14	CASSSSGANNEQFF	TGTGCCAGCAGTTCTAGCGGGGCCAACAATGAGCAGTTCTTC
.	TRBV7-9	TRBD2	TRBJ2-7	13	CASTPSGGYEQYF	TGTGCCAGCACCCCCTCGGGGGGCTACGAGCAGTACTTC
.	TRBV27	.	TRBJ2-5	17	CASSLSPRQRRRETQYF	TGTGCCAGCAGTTTATCTCCCCGACAACGGCGCAGGGAGACCCAGTACTTC
.	TRBV10-3	.	TRBJ1-1	14	CAIRTTNMNTEAFF	TGTGCCATCAGGACCACAAACATGAACACTGAAGCTTTCTTT
.	TRBV5-8	.	TRBJ1-5	13	CASTRTRVQPQHF	TGTGCCAGCACCCGTACTAGGGTTCAGCCCCAGCATTTT
few	TRBV7-2	.	TRBJ1-2	16	CASSLQGVGPRRGYTF	TGTGCCAGCAGCTTACAAGGGGTCGGGCCACGGAGGGGCTACACCTTC
.	TRBV29-1	.	TRBJ1-2	20	CSGSPLSYDRAQKRGYGYTF	TGCAGCGGTTCGCCACTGTCCTATGACCGGGCCCAGAAACGAGGGTATGGCTACACCTTC
.	TRBV20-1	TRBD2	TRBJ2-1	16	CSASPSGRASYNEQFF	TGCAGTGCTTCCCCCAGCGGGAGGGCCTCCTACAATGAGCAGTTCTTC
.	TRBV6-5	TRBD1	TRBJ1-2	16	CASSYSGTGGIGGYTF	TGTGCCAGCAGTTACTCTGGGACAGGGGGCATAGGGGGCTACACCTTC
.	TRBV7-9	.	TRBJ2-1	13	CASSLILGNEQFF	TGTGCCAGCAGCTTAATCCTCGGGAATGAGCAGTTCTTC
.	TRBV2	.	TRBJ1-2	14	CASSGAGARYGYTF	TGTGCCAGCAGTGGCGCGGGGGCAAGGTATGGCTACACCTTC
.	TRBV20-1	.	TRBJ1-1	15	CSARDWGRSNTEAFF	TGCAGTGCTAGAGATTGGGGGAGAAGTAACACTGAAGCTTTCTTT
once	TRBV5-1	TRBD1	TRBJ1-1	15	CASSLVGQGGTEAFF	TGCGCCAGCAGCTTGGTCGGACAGGGTGGCACTGAAGCTTTCTTT
few	TRBV19	TRBD1	TRBJ2-5	17	CASSSRTGGFVRETQYF	TGTGCCAGTAGTTCTAGGACAGGCGGGTTCGTTAGGGAGACCCAGTACTTC
.	TRBV7-2	.	TRBJ2-7	17	CASSRVAGARPSAEQYF	TGTGCCAGCAGCCGAGTCGCTGGGGCCCGACCCTCCGCCGAGCAGTACTTC
.	TRBV7-9	.	TRBJ1-5	15	CASSPDTLSNQPQHF	TGTGCCAGCAGCCCCGACACCCTTAGCAATCAGCCCCAGCATTTT
few	TRBV7-6	.	TRBJ2-3	18	CASSLRGRASGFTDTQYF	TGTGCCAGCAGCCTAAGGGGGAGGGCTAGCGGCTTCACAGATACGCAGTATTTT
.	TRBV15	TRBD1	TRBJ2-7	16	CATSRDPGQGSYEQYF	TGTGCCACCAGCAGAGATCCGGGACAGGGGTCCTACGAGCAGTACTTC
.	TRBV6-5	.	TRBJ1-2	16	CASSYSTGLSSYGYTF	TGTGCCAGCAGTTACTCTACCGGGCTGAGTAGCTATGGCTACACCTTC
few	TRBV27	.	TRBJ1-5	14	CASSFAGANQPQHF	TGTGCCAGCAGTTTCGCGGGGGCAAATCAGCCCCAGCATTTT
.	TRBV15	TRBD2	TRBJ2-1	17	CATSSAPGLAGGNEQFF	TGTGCCACCAGCAGCGCGCCCGGGCTAGCGGGAGGGAATGAGCAGTTCTTC
few	TRBV28	.	TRBJ2-3	13	CASSLPATDTQYF	TGTGCCAGCAGTTTACCAGCCACAGATACGCAGTATTTT
.	TRBV28	.	TRBJ1-6	14	CATLTGSYNSPLHF	TGTGCCACCCTGACAGGATCCTATAATTCACCCCTCCACTTT
.	TRBV7-2	TRBD1	TRBJ2-2	15	CASSARQGSVGELFF	TGTGCCAGCAGCGCCCGACAGGGATCAGTCGGGGAGCTGTTTTTT
few	TRBV19	.	TRBJ1-2	13	CASSIGGGRGYTF	TGTGCCAGTAGTATAGGAGGGGGACGTGGCTACACCTTC
.	TRBV7-6	.	TRBJ1-2	16	CASSLLRLEGSNGYTF	TGTGCCAGCAGCTTACTCCGTTTGGAGGGGTCAAATGGCTACACCTTC
once	TRBV19	.	TRBJ2-1	15	CASSMSSPTGNEQFF	TGTGCCAGTAGTATGAGTAGCCCGACCGGCAATGAGCAGTTCTTC
.	TRBV7-9	.	TRBJ1-5	14	CASSTTLNNQPQHF	TGTGCCAGCAGCACAACCTTAAATAATCAGCCCCAGCATTTT
.	TRBV10-1	.	TRBJ1-5	16	CASSPGGPGSNQPQHF	TGCGCCAGCAGTCCTGGGGGGCCGGGCAGCAATCAGCCCCAGCATTTT
.	TRBV19	.	TRBJ1-5	15	CASSTGLSGNQPQHF	TGTGCCAGTAGTACCGGACTGTCGGGCAATCAGCCCCAGCATTTT
.	TRBV4-3	.	TRBJ1-2	16	CASSQDETLPNYGYTF	TGCGCCAGCAGCCAAGATGAGACACTCCCTAACTATGGCTACACCTTC
once	TRBV11-2	TRBD2	TRBJ2-5	14	CASSWTSGQETQYF	TGTGCCAGCAGCTGGACTAGCGGGCAAGAGACCCAGTACTTC
.	TRBV6-1	TRBD1	TRBJ1-6	16	CASSGTASSYNSPLHF	TGTGCCAGCAGCGGGACAGCGAGCTCCTATAATTCACCCCTCCACTTT
.	TRBV7-8	TRBD2	TRBJ2-2	15	CASSPLAGGTGELFF	TGTGCCAGCAGCCCGCTAGCGGGAGGCACCGGGGAGCTGTTTTTT
.	TRBV6-1	.	TRBJ1-2	12	CASVPTGHGYTF	TGTGCCAGCGTCCCCACAGGGCATGGCTACACCTTC
few	TRBV20-1	.	TRBJ2-6	17	CSADSGTPSSGANVLTF	TGCAGTGCAGACTCAGGAACCCCCAGCTCTGGGGCCAACGTCCTGACTTTC
.	TRBV11-2	TRBD2	TRBJ2-5	15	CASSYSAGGRGTQYF	TGTGCCAGCAGCTACTCTGCGGGGGGGCGCGGGACCCAGTACTTC
.	TRBV6-1	.	TRBJ2-1	16	CASTPTGHHIPNEQFF	TGTGCCAGCACCCCCACCGGACACCACATCCCCAATGAGCAGTTCTTC
.	TRBV20-1	.	TRBJ2-5	12	CSASRIQETQYF	TGCAGTGCATCCAGGATCCAAGAGACCCAGTACTTC
.	TRBV4-3	TRBD1	TRBJ2-5	17	CASSQLSRGPSQETQYF	TGCGCCAGCAGCCAACTTTCCAGGGGGCCCTCCCAAGAGACCCAGTACTTC